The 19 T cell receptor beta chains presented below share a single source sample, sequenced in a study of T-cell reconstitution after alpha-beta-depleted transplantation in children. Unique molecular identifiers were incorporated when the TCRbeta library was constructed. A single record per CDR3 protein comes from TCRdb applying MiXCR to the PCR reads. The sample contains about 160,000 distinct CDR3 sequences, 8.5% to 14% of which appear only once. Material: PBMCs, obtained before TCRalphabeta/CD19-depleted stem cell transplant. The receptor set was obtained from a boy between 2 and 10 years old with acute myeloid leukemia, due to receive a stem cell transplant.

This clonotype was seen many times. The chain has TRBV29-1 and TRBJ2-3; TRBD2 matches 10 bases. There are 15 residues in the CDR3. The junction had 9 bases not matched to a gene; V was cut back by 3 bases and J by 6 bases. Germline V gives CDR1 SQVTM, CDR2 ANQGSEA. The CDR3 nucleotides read TGCAGCGTTGAGGACTGGAGCGGGGGGGCGGATACGCAGTATTTT. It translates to CSVEDWSGGADTQYF.

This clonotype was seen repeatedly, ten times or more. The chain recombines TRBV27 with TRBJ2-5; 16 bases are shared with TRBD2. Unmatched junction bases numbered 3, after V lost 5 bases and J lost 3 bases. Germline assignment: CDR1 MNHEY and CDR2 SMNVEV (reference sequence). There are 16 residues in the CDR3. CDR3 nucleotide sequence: TGTGCCAGCAGTGAGGGACTAGCGGGGGGGGAAGAGACCCAGTACTTC. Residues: CASSEGLAGGEETQYF.

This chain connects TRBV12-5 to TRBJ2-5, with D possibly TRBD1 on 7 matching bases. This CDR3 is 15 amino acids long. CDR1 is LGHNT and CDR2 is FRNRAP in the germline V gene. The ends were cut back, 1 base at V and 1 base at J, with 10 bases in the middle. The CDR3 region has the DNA TGTGCTAGTGGTTTGGGACAGGGAGGCCAAGAGACCCAGTACTTC. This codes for CASGLGQGGQETQYF. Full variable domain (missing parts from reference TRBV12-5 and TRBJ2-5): DARVTQTPRHKVTEMGQEVTMRCQPILGHNTVFWYRQTMMQGLELLAYFRNRAPLDDSGMPKDRFSAEMPDATLATLKIQPSEPRDSAVYFCASGLGQGGQETQYFGPGTRLLVL.

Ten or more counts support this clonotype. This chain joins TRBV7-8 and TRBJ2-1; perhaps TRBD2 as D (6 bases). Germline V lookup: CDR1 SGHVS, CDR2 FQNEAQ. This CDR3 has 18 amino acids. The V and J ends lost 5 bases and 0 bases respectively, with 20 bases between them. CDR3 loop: CASSSVSSSDSSYNEQFF. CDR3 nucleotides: TGTGCCAGCAGCAGCGTATCGTCTAGCGACAGCTCCTACAATGAGCAGTTCTTC. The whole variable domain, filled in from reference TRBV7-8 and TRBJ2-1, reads GAGVSQSPRYKVAKRGQDVALRCDPISGHVSLFWYQQALGQGPEFLTYFQNEAQLDKSGLPSDRFFAERPEGSVSTLKIQRTQQEDSAVYLCASSSVSSSDSSYNEQFFGPGTRLTVL.

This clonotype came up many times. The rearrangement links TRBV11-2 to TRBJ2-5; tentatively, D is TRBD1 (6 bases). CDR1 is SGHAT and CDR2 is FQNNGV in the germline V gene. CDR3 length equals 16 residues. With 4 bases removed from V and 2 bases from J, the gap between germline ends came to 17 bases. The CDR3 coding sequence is TGTGCCAGCAGCTCGGAGTACAGGGTTTGGCAAGAGACCCAGTACTTC. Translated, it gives CASSSEYRVWQETQYF.

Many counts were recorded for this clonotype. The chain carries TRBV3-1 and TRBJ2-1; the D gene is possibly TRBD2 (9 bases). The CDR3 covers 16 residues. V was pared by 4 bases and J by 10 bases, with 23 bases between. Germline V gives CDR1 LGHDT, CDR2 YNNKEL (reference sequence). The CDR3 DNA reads TGTGCCAGCAGCCCCCCCCTAGCGGGACAGGCCCGGGAGCAGTTCTTC. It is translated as CASSPPLAGQAREQFF.

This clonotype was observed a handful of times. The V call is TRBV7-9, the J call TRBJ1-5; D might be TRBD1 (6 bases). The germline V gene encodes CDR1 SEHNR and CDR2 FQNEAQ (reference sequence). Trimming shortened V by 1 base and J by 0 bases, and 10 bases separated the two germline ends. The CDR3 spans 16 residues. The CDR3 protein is CASSLVGQYSNQPQHF. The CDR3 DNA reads TGTGCCAGCAGCTTAGTTGGACAGTATAGCAATCAGCCCCAGCATTTT. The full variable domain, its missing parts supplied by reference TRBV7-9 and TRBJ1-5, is DTGVSQNPRHKITKRGQNVTFRCDPISEHNRLYWYRQTLGQGPEFLTYFQNEAQLEKSRLLSDRFSAERPKGSFSTLEIQRTEQGDSAMYLCASSLVGQYSNQPQHFGDGTRLSIL.

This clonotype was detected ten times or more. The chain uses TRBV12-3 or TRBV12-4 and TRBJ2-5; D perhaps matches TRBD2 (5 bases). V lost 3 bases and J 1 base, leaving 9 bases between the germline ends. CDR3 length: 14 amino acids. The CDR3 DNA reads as TGTGCCAGCAGTTTGACTATCAGCCAAGAGACCCAGTACTTC. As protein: CASSLTISQETQYF.

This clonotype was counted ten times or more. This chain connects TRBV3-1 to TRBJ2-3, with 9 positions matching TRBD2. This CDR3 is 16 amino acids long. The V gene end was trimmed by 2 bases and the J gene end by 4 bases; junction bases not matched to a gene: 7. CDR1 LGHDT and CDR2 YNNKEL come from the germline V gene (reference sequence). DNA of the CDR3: TGTGCCAGCAGCCAAAGAGAAGCGGGAGGCTCAGATACGCAGTATTTT. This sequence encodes CASSQREAGGSDTQYF.

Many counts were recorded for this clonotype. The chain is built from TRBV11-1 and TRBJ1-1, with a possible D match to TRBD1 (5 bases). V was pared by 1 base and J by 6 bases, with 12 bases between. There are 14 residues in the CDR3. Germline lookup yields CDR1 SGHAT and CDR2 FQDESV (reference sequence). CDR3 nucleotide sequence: TGTGCCAGCAGCTTAGGCCCAGGGCAGGCTGAAGCTTTCTTT. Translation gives CASSLGPGQAEAFF.

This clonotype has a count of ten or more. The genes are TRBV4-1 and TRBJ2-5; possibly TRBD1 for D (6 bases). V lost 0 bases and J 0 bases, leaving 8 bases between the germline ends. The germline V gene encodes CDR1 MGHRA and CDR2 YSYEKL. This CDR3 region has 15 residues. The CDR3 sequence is CASSQDTGYQETQYF. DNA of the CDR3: TGCGCCAGCAGCCAAGATACAGGGTACCAAGAGACCCAGTACTTC.

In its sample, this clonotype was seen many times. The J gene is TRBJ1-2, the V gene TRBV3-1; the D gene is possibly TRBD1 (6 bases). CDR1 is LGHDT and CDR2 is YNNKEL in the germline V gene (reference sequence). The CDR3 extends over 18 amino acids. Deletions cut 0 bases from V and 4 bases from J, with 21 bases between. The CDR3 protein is CASSQDELPGEVSYGYTF. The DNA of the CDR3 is TGTGCCAGCAGCCAAGACGAACTCCCAGGGGAGGTCTCCTATGGCTACACCTTC.

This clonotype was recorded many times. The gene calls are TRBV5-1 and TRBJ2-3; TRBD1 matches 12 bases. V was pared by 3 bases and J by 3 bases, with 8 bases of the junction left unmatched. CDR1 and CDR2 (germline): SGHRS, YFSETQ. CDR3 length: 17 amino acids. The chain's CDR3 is CASSSGTGGYSTDTQYF. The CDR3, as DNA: TGCGCCAGCAGCTCAGGGACAGGGGGCTACAGTACAGATACGCAGTATTTT.

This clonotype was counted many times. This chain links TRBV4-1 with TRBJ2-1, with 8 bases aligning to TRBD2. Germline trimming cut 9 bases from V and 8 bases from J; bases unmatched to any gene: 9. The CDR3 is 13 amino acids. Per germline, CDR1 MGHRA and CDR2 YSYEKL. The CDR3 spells CASRGAGAYEQFF. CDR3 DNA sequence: TGCGCCAGTCGGGGAGCGGGGGCCTATGAGCAGTTCTTC.

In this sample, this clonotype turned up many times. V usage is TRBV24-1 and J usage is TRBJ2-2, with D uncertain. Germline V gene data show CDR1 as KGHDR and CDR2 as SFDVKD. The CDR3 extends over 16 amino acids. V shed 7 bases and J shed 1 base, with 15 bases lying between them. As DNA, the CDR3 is TGTGCCACCAGCCTAACTGGTAACAAGAACACCGGGGAGCTGTTTTTT. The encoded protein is CATSLTGNKNTGELFF.

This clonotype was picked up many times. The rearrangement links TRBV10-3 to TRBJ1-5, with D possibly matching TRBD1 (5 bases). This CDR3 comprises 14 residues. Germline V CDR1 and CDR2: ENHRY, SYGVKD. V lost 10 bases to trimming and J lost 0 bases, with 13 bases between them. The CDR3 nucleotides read TGTGCCACCTCGACAGATTATAGCAATCAGCCCCAGCATTTT. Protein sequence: CATSTDYSNQPQHF.

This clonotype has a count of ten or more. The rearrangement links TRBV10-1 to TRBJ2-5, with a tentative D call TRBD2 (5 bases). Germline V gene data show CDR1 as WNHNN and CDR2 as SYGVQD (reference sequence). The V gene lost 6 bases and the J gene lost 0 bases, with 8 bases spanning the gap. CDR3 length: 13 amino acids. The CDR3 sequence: CASSPGDQETQYF. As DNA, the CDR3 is TGCGCCAGCAGCCCCGGGGACCAAGAGACCCAGTACTTC.

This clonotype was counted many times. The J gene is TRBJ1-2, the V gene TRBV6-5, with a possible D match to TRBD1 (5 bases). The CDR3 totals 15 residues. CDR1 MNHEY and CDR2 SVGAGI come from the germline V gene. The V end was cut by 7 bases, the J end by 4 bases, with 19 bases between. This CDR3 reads CASTPSPTGVYGYTF. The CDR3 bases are TGTGCCAGCACCCCGTCCCCAACGGGGGTCTATGGCTACACCTTC.

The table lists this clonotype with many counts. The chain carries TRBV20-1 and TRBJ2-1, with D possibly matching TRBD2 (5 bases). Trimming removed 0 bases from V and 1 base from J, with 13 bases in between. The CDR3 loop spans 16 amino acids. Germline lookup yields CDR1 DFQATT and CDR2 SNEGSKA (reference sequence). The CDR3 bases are TGCAGTGCTAGAGATCTTGGTCGAGGGTCCTACAATGAGCAGTTCTTC. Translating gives CSARDLGRGSYNEQFF.